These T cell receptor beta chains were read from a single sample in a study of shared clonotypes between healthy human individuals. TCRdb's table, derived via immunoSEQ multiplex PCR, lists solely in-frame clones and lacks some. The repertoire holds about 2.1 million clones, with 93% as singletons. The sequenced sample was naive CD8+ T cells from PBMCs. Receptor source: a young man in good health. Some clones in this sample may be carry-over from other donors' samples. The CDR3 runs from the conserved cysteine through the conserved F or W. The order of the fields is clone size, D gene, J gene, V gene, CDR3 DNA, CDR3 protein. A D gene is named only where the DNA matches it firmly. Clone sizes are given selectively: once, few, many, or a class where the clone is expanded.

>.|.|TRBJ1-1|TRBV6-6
TGTGCCAGCAGTTACTCAAGGGATGAAGCTTTCTTT
CASSYSRDEAFF
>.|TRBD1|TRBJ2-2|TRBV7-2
TGTGCCAGCAGCCCGCGGACAGGCCGGGAAGCCGGGGAGCTGTTTTTT
CASSPRTGREAGELFF
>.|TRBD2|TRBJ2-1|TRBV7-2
TGTGCCAGCAGTACCGGGACTAGCATCTTCGATGAGCAGTTCTTC
CASSTGTSIFDEQFF
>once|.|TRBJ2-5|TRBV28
TGTGCCAGCAGCCTGGGGAGTCGGGAGACCCAGTACTTC
CASSLGSRETQYF
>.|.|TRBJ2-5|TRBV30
TGTGCCTGGAGTGTATGGTACGGTGAGACCCAGTACTTC
CAWSVWYGETQYF
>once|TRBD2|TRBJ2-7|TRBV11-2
TGTGCCAGCAGCTTGGGACGGGCCGCTAGCGGGAGTGACGAGCAGTACTTC
CASSLGRAASGSDEQYF
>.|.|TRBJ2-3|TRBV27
TGTGCCAGCAGTTACATCGGGGTCACAGATACGCAGTATTTT
CASSYIGVTDTQYF
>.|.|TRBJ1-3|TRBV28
TGTGCCAGCAGTTTCGGGTCTCCCTCTGGAAACACCATATATTTT
CASSFGSPSGNTIYF
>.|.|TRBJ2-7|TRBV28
TGTGCCAGCAGTTTTACGTCCTACGAGCAGTACTTC
CASSFTSYEQYF
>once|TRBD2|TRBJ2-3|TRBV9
TGTGCCAGCAGCCCGACCCGAAGACTAGCGGGAGGGCTCACAGATACGCAGTATTTT
CASSPTRRLAGGLTDTQYF
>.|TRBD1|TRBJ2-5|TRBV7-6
TGTGCCAGCAGCACCCCGACAGGGGGCGAAGAGACCCAGTACTTC
CASSTPTGGEETQYF
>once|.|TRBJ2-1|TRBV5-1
TGCGCCAGCAGCTTGTCAAGCGACTCCTACAATGAGCAGTTCTTC
CASSLSSDSYNEQFF
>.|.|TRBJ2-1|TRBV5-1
TGCGCCAGTGGACAGAGCTCCTACAATGAGCAGTTCTTC
CASGQSSYNEQFF
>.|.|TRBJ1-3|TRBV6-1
TGTGCCAGCAGTGAAGGCTCGACAATTAGCTCTGGAAACACCATATATTTT
CASSEGSTISSGNTIYF
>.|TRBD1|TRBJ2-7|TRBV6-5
TGTGCCAGCAGTAAGACAGGGCCCGACGAGCAGTACTTC
CASSKTGPDEQYF
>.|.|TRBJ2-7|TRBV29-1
TGCAGCGTTGAAGGGGGGGAAGGGAGATACGAGCAGTACTTC
CSVEGGEGRYEQYF
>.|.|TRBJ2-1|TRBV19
TGTGCCAGTAGTATGGGCGGAGCATACAATGAGCAGTTCTTC
CASSMGGAYNEQFF
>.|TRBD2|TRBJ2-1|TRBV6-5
TGTGCCAGCAGGGGAATACTAGCGCCCAATGAGCAGTTCTTC
CASRGILAPNEQFF
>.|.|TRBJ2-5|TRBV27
TGTGCCAGCAGTTTACACCACTTAGGGCAAGAGACCCAGTACTTC
CASSLHHLGQETQYF
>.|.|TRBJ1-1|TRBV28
TGTGCCAGCAGATTTACCCCCTACACTGAAGCTTTCTTT
CASRFTPYTEAFF
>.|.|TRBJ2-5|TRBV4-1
TGCGCCAGCAGCCAAGACTGGGAAGAGACCCAGTACTTC
CASSQDWEETQYF
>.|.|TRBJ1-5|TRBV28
TGTGCCAGCAGTTCCGACAGTAACAATCAGCCCCAGCATTTT
CASSSDSNNQPQHF
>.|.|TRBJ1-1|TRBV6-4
TGTGCCAGCAGTGAACTTGTTTGTTTGACCGACGGTGAAGCTTTCTTT
CASSELVCLTDGEAFF
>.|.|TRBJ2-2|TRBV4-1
TGCGCCAGCAGCCAAGCTGGGTGGACGGGGGAGCTGTTTTTT
CASSQAGWTGELFF
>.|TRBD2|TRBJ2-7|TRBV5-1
TGCGCCAGCAGCCCGGAGGCGGGAGGATCCTACGAGCAGTACTTC
CASSPEAGGSYEQYF
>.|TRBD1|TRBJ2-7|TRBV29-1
TGCAGCGTGGAGATTTTGGCAGGGGGCTACCACGAGCAGTACTTC
CSVEILAGGYHEQYF
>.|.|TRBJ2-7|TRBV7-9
TGTGCCAGCACCTGGACAGAAGCCTACGAGCAGTACTTC
CASTWTEAYEQYF
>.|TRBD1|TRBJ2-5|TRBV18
TGTGCCAGCTCACCAAATAGGGGGCTCCAAGAGACCCAGTACTTC
CASSPNRGLQETQYF
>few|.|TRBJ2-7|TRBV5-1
TGCGCCAGCAGCAACTCCTACGAGCAGTACTTC
CASSNSYEQYF
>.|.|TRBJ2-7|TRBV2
TGTGCCAGCAGTGAAAGGGGTTCCTACGAGCAGTACTTC
CASSERGSYEQYF
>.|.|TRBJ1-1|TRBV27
TGTGCCAGCAGTTCAACAGGCACTGAAGCTTTCTTT
CASSSTGTEAFF
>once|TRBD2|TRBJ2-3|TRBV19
TGTGCCAGTACTCCAGCGGGACGGGGAGGCACAGATACGCAGTATTTT
CASTPAGRGGTDTQYF
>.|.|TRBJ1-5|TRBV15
TGTGCCACCAGCAGGACAGATAACAGCAATCAGCCCCAGCATTTT
CATSRTDNSNQPQHF
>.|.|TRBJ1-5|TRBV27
TGTGCCAGCAGTTCCCTGTTGGGCAATCAGCCCCAGCATTTT
CASSSLLGNQPQHF
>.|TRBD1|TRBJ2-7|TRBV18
TGTGCCAGCTCACCATTCGGGGACAGGTCCTACGAGCAGTACTTC
CASSPFGDRSYEQYF
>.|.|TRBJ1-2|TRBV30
TGTGCCTGGGACTCAAGCTGGGGGACCTATGGCTACACCTTC
CAWDSSWGTYGYTF
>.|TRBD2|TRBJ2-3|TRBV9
TGTGCCAGCAGCGTAGCAGATAGCGGGGGCACAGATACGCAGTATTTT
CASSVADSGGTDTQYF
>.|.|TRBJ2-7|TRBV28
TGTGCCAGCAGTTCCAGACAGACCCCGTCCCCCTACGAGCAGTACTTC
CASSSRQTPSPYEQYF
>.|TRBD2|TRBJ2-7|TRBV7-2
TGTGCCAGCAGCTTATATTTCCCCCCCCCTAAGCGGGGCCACTACGAGCAGTACTTC
CASSLYFPPPKRGHYEQYF
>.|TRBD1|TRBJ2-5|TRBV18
TGTGCCAGCTCACCGGACAGGGGGGCTCCGGAGACCCAGTACTTC
CASSPDRGAPETQYF
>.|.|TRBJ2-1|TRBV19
TGTGCCAGTAGTATAGTACAGGGAGGTCATGAGCAGTTCTTC
CASSIVQGGHEQFF
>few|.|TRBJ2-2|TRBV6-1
TGTGCCAGCAGGCCCGGCAGGAACACCGGGGAGCTGTTTTTT
CASRPGRNTGELFF
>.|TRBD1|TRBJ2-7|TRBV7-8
TGTGCCAGCAGCTGGAGCCGGGACAGGGTACACGAGCAGTACTTC
CASSWSRDRVHEQYF
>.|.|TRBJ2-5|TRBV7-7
TGTGCCAGCAGCCCCGTTGCTGGGGATCCGGAGACCCAGTACTTC
CASSPVAGDPETQYF
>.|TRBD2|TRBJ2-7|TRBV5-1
TGCGCCAGCAGCTGGGGACTAGCGGGAGGGAACGAGCAGTACTTC
CASSWGLAGGNEQYF
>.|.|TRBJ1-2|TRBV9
TGTGCCAGCAGCGGCGACAGCCTCCTTAACTATGGCTACACCTTC
CASSGDSLLNYGYTF
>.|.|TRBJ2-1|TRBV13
TGTGCCAGCAGCTTAGAAGTCGGGGTCCGCTCCTACAATGAGCAGTTCTTC
CASSLEVGVRSYNEQFF
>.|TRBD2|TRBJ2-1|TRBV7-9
TGTGCCAGCAGCCAAGGGACTAACGGCTATGAGCAGTTCTTC
CASSQGTNGYEQFF
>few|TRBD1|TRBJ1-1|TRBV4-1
TGCGCCAGCAGCCACCGGGACAGTAACACTGAAGCTTTCTTT
CASSHRDSNTEAFF
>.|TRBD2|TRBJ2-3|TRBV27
TGTGCCAGCGCCACGGGGGGGAGCACAGATACGCAGTATTTT
CASATGGSTDTQYF
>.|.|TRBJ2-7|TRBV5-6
TGTGCCAGCAGCTTGGGGGGGCGGTACGAGCAGTACTTC
CASSLGGRYEQYF
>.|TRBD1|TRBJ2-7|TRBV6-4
TGTGCCAGTAGAACGGACAGGGCGAGCTCCTACGAGCAGTACTTC
CASRTDRASSYEQYF
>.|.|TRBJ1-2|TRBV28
TGTGCCAGCAGTTTATGGGGCAACGAGGGCTACACCTTC
CASSLWGNEGYTF